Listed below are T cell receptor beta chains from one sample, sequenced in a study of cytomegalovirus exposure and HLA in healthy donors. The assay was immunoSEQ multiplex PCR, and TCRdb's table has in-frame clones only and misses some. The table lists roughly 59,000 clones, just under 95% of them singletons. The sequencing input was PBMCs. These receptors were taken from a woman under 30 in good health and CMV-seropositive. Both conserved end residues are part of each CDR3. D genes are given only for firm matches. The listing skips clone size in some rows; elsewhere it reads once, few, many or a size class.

CDR3nt: TGTGCCAGCAGCCCCGGGGGCCGGGAGGGCCACAATGAGCAGTTCTTC
CDR3aa: CASSPGGREGHNEQFF
v_gene: TRBV7-9
abundance: -
d_gene: TRBD2
j_gene: TRBJ2-1

CDR3nt: TGTGCCAGCAGTCCATTAGCGGGAGCGGCCTACAATGAGCAGTTCTTC
CDR3aa: CASSPLAGAAYNEQFF
v_gene: TRBV27
abundance: -
d_gene: TRBD2
j_gene: TRBJ2-1

CDR3nt: TGTGCCAGCAGTCGACAGGGAAGCAATCAGCCCCAGCATTTT
CDR3aa: CASSRQGSNQPQHF
v_gene: TRBV2
abundance: once
d_gene: TRBD1
j_gene: TRBJ1-5

CDR3nt: TGCGCCAGCAGCCTTCACCCAGCCGGCGGGGATCAGCCCCAGCATTTT
CDR3aa: CASSLHPAGGDQPQHF
v_gene: TRBV5-1
abundance: -
d_gene: -
j_gene: TRBJ1-5

CDR3nt: TGTGCCAGCAGCGAACAGGGGGTTTTGGGGGAGCTGTTTTTT
CDR3aa: CASSEQGVLGELFF
v_gene: TRBV2
abundance: -
d_gene: TRBD1
j_gene: TRBJ2-2

CDR3nt: TGTGCCAGCAGTTTAAGTCGGGGGAACACTGAAGCTTTCTTT
CDR3aa: CASSLSRGNTEAFF
v_gene: TRBV28
abundance: -
d_gene: -
j_gene: TRBJ1-1

CDR3nt: TGTGCCAGCAGCCCGCTCGGACAGTCCTACGAGCAGTACTTC
CDR3aa: CASSPLGQSYEQYF
v_gene: TRBV7-6
abundance: -
d_gene: -
j_gene: TRBJ2-7

CDR3nt: TGTGCCAGCACTTACGAACTGAACATTCAGTACTTC
CDR3aa: CASTYELNIQYF
v_gene: TRBV2
abundance: -
d_gene: -
j_gene: TRBJ2-4

CDR3nt: TGTGCCAGCAGTCCCATACGGTTAGCGGGGGGGCAGAATGAGCAGTTCTTC
CDR3aa: CASSPIRLAGGQNEQFF
v_gene: TRBV11-2
abundance: -
d_gene: TRBD2
j_gene: TRBJ2-1

CDR3nt: TGTGCCAGCAGTGGAACGGGAGGGAACAATGAGCAGTTCTTC
CDR3aa: CASSGTGGNNEQFF
v_gene: TRBV27
abundance: -
d_gene: TRBD2
j_gene: TRBJ2-1

CDR3nt: TGTGCCAGTAGTTTGGGGCTCACCGGGGAGCTGTTTTTT
CDR3aa: CASSLGLTGELFF
v_gene: TRBV27
abundance: -
d_gene: -
j_gene: TRBJ2-2

CDR3nt: TGCGCCAGCAGCCCTCCAGGCACCGAGCAGTACTTC
CDR3aa: CASSPPGTEQYF
v_gene: TRBV4-1
abundance: -
d_gene: -
j_gene: TRBJ2-7

CDR3nt: TGTGCCAGCAGCCCAAGACAGGGGACGAACACTGAAGCTTTCTTT
CDR3aa: CASSPRQGTNTEAFF
v_gene: TRBV7-6
abundance: -
d_gene: TRBD1
j_gene: TRBJ1-1

CDR3nt: TGTGCCAGCAGCCCTAGCGGGAGTTTTTCCGAGCAGTACTTC
CDR3aa: CASSPSGSFSEQYF
v_gene: TRBV2
abundance: -
d_gene: TRBD2
j_gene: TRBJ2-7

CDR3nt: TGCGCCAGCACCCCGGCGGGCGGGTTTGAGACCCAGTACTTC
CDR3aa: CASTPAGGFETQYF
v_gene: TRBV5-1
abundance: -
d_gene: -
j_gene: TRBJ2-5

CDR3nt: TGTGCCAGCAGAAACACAGGGAAGCGGATGGACTATGGCTACACCTTC
CDR3aa: CASRNTGKRMDYGYTF
v_gene: TRBV6-6
abundance: -
d_gene: -
j_gene: TRBJ1-2

CDR3nt: TGTGCCAGCAGGCCGGGACATCTGAACACTGAAGCTTTCTTT
CDR3aa: CASRPGHLNTEAFF
v_gene: TRBV27
abundance: -
d_gene: -
j_gene: TRBJ1-1

CDR3nt: TGTGCCAGTACCCAGAGGGGGACAGGGAACACCGGGGAGCTGTTTTTT
CDR3aa: CASTQRGTGNTGELFF
v_gene: TRBV19
abundance: -
d_gene: TRBD1
j_gene: TRBJ2-2

CDR3nt: TGCGCCAGCAGCCCGCTCGGAGGGAAAAACATTCAGTACTTC
CDR3aa: CASSPLGGKNIQYF
v_gene: TRBV4-3
abundance: -
d_gene: -
j_gene: TRBJ2-4

CDR3nt: TGTGCCAGTAGTATACTAAGGGGAGGAGGCTCTGGGGCCAACGTCCTGACTTTC
CDR3aa: CASSILRGGGSGANVLTF
v_gene: TRBV19
abundance: -
d_gene: -
j_gene: TRBJ2-6

CDR3nt: TGCGCCAGCAGTTTAGCGGGAACCGCAGATGAGCAGTTCTTC
CDR3aa: CASSLAGTADEQFF
v_gene: TRBV23-1
abundance: -
d_gene: TRBD2
j_gene: TRBJ2-1

CDR3nt: TGTGCCAGCAGCTTGCCTAGCGGCCATGAGACCCAGTACTTC
CDR3aa: CASSLPSGHETQYF
v_gene: TRBV5-4
abundance: -
d_gene: TRBD2
j_gene: TRBJ2-5

CDR3nt: TGTGCCGGAGATCCGGGAACGGATGAAAAACTGTTTTTT
CDR3aa: CAGDPGTDEKLFF
v_gene: TRBV30
abundance: -
d_gene: -
j_gene: TRBJ1-4

CDR3nt: TGTGCCAGCCGGGTAGACAATGAGCAGTTCTTC
CDR3aa: CASRVDNEQFF
v_gene: TRBV27
abundance: -
d_gene: -
j_gene: TRBJ2-1

CDR3nt: TGTGCCAGCAGCAATCCAGGACTAGCGGGAGGCGAGCAGTACTTC
CDR3aa: CASSNPGLAGGEQYF
v_gene: TRBV9
abundance: -
d_gene: TRBD2
j_gene: TRBJ2-7

CDR3nt: TGTGCCAGCAGCCCGATTGATTTGACAGGGCCTAGTGGTGGCTACACCTTC
CDR3aa: CASSPIDLTGPSGGYTF
v_gene: TRBV4-2
abundance: -
d_gene: TRBD1
j_gene: TRBJ1-2

CDR3nt: TGTGCCAGCAGCTTCCGGGACAGGAACACCGGGGAGCTGTTTTTT
CDR3aa: CASSFRDRNTGELFF
v_gene: TRBV7-3
abundance: -
d_gene: TRBD1
j_gene: TRBJ2-2

CDR3nt: TGTGCCAGCAGTCTGGGGACAACTCACTACAATGAGCAGTTCTTC
CDR3aa: CASSLGTTHYNEQFF
v_gene: TRBV7-3
abundance: -
d_gene: -
j_gene: TRBJ2-1

CDR3nt: TGCGCCAGCAGCCAACTTTCCCCCCCAAGACAGGGGTTTACCTCCTACAATGAGCAGTTCTTC
CDR3aa: CASSQLSPPRQGFTSYNEQFF
v_gene: TRBV4-1
abundance: -
d_gene: TRBD1
j_gene: TRBJ2-1

CDR3nt: TGTGCCAGCAGTCTCCAAGGGGGTCCGGGAACTGAAGCTTTCTTT
CDR3aa: CASSLQGGPGTEAFF
v_gene: TRBV28
abundance: -
d_gene: -
j_gene: TRBJ1-1

CDR3nt: TGTGCCACCAGACAGGGTGCAGATACGCAGTATTTT
CDR3aa: CATRQGADTQYF
v_gene: TRBV15
abundance: -
d_gene: -
j_gene: TRBJ2-3

CDR3nt: TGTGCCAGCAGCCAAGGGGGCCGGGAGCAGTTCTTC
CDR3aa: CASSQGGREQFF
v_gene: TRBV14
abundance: -
d_gene: -
j_gene: TRBJ2-1

CDR3nt: TGCGCCAGCAGCTTTAGCGGGAGTTGGTACGAGCAGTACTTC
CDR3aa: CASSFSGSWYEQYF
v_gene: TRBV5-1
abundance: -
d_gene: TRBD2
j_gene: TRBJ2-7

CDR3nt: TGTGCCAGCAGCCTTGTTGCGGGCGCACAAGAGACCCAGTACTTC
CDR3aa: CASSLVAGAQETQYF
v_gene: TRBV7-9
abundance: -
d_gene: -
j_gene: TRBJ2-5

CDR3nt: TGTGCCAGCAGTTTTGACAGAAGAAGGACTGAAGCTTTCTTT
CDR3aa: CASSFDRRRTEAFF
v_gene: TRBV11-1
abundance: -
d_gene: -
j_gene: TRBJ1-1

CDR3nt: TGTGCCAGTATATCTTCGGGGGGACTAGCGGGCACAGATACGCAGTATTTT
CDR3aa: CASISSGGLAGTDTQYF
v_gene: TRBV19
abundance: -
d_gene: TRBD2
j_gene: TRBJ2-3

CDR3nt: TGTGCCAGCATGAATAGGGCGGGCTACGAGCAGTACTTC
CDR3aa: CASMNRAGYEQYF
v_gene: TRBV27
abundance: -
d_gene: -
j_gene: TRBJ2-7

CDR3nt: TGTGCCAGCAGCGTGGCCTGGACTAGCGGGGTTAGCACAGATACGCAGTATTTT
CDR3aa: CASSVAWTSGVSTDTQYF
v_gene: TRBV5-4
abundance: -
d_gene: TRBD2
j_gene: TRBJ2-3

CDR3nt: TGTGCCAGCAGAGCCATGAGGCTCGGGGGTACTGAAGCTTTCTTT
CDR3aa: CASRAMRLGGTEAFF
v_gene: TRBV11-2
abundance: -
d_gene: -
j_gene: TRBJ1-1

CDR3nt: TGTGCCAGCAGCTCAGTACAGGGGGCTGGAAACACCATATATTTT
CDR3aa: CASSSVQGAGNTIYF
v_gene: TRBV11-2
abundance: -
d_gene: TRBD1
j_gene: TRBJ1-3

CDR3nt: TGTGCCAGCAGCCGGACAGGTGACACTGAAGCTTTCTTT
CDR3aa: CASSRTGDTEAFF
v_gene: TRBV7-3
abundance: once
d_gene: TRBD1
j_gene: TRBJ1-1

CDR3nt: TGCAGCGTTGAAGGGTCGTTGCGGGGCAACGAGCAGTACTTC
CDR3aa: CSVEGSLRGNEQYF
v_gene: TRBV29-1
abundance: -
d_gene: -
j_gene: TRBJ2-7

CDR3nt: TGTGCCAGCAGTCCGAGACAGGCCATGGGCAATGGCTACACCTTC
CDR3aa: CASSPRQAMGNGYTF
v_gene: TRBV6-5
abundance: -
d_gene: -
j_gene: TRBJ1-2

CDR3nt: TGCGCCAGCAGCTTGGGACAGAGAATGAACACTGAAGCTTTCTTT
CDR3aa: CASSLGQRMNTEAFF
v_gene: TRBV5-1
abundance: -
d_gene: -
j_gene: TRBJ1-1

CDR3nt: TGTGCCAGCAGCCAGGAGACCACTCAGTACTTC
CDR3aa: CASSQETTQYF
v_gene: TRBV14
abundance: -
d_gene: -
j_gene: TRBJ2-5

CDR3nt: TGTGCCAGCAGTTTCGACAGGGGCAGAACCCAGTACTTC
CDR3aa: CASSFDRGRTQYF
v_gene: TRBV2
abundance: -
d_gene: TRBD1
j_gene: TRBJ2-5

CDR3nt: TGTGCCAGCAGCCCCCTGGGGAGCGGTCAGCCCCAGCATTTT
CDR3aa: CASSPLGSGQPQHF
v_gene: TRBV4-2
abundance: once
d_gene: -
j_gene: TRBJ1-5

CDR3nt: TGTGCCAGCAGGTGGTCAGATCAGCCCCAGCATTTT
CDR3aa: CASRWSDQPQHF
v_gene: TRBV6-1
abundance: once
d_gene: -
j_gene: TRBJ1-5

CDR3nt: TGTGCCAGCATAGCGGGGGGATACAATGAGCAGTTCTTC
CDR3aa: CASIAGGYNEQFF
v_gene: TRBV25-1
abundance: -
d_gene: TRBD2
j_gene: TRBJ2-1

CDR3nt: TGTGCCACTCACGGTCAGGGGGTAACTCGTTCGGACGGCTACACCTTC
CDR3aa: CATHGQGVTRSDGYTF
v_gene: TRBV28
abundance: -
d_gene: TRBD1
j_gene: TRBJ1-2